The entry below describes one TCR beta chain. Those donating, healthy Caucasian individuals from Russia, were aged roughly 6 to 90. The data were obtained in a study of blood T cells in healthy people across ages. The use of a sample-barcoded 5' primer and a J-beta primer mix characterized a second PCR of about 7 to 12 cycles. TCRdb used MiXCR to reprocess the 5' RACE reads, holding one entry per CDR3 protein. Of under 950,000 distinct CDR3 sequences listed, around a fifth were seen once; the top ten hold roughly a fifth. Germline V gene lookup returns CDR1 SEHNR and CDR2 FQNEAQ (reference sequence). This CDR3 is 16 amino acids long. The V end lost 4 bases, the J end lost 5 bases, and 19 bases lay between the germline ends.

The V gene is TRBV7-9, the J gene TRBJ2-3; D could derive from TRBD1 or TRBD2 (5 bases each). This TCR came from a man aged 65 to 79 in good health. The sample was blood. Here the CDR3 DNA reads TGTGCCAGCAGCTCTACCCTCGGGACGACAAAAGATACGCAGTATTTT. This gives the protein CASSSTLGTTKDTQYF.